The 27 T cell receptor beta chains presented below share a single source sample, sequenced in a study of blood T cell repertoires in COVID-19. Method: immunoSEQ multiplex PCR; TCRdb's copy keeps in-frame clones and lacks some. The table includes over 90,000 clones, approximately 89% detected once. Source material: peripheral blood. The receptors were sampled from a woman aged 80 or over in a cohort sampled during active COVID-19.

This clone was seen a handful of times. The chain links TRBV2 to TRBJ1-5, with D possibly being TRBD1 (6 bases). CDR1 is SNHLY, CDR2 FYNNEI, per germline. CDR3 size: 14 residues. The CDR3 DNA reads as TGTGCAGCAAATTCAAAACAGGGCGGTCAGCCCCAGCATTTT. It translates to CAANSKQGGQPQHF. Looking up the rest from reference TRBV2 and TRBJ1-5 gives the full variable domain: EPEVTQTPSHQVTQMGQEVILRCVPISNHLYFYWYRQILGQKVEFLVSFYNNEISEKSEIFDDQFSVERPDGSNFTLKIRSTKLEDSAMYFCAANSKQGGQPQHFGDGTRLSIL.

This chain joins TRBV18 and TRBJ1-4, with D unclear. The CDR3 totals 16 residues. Per the germline V gene, CDR1 is KGHSH and CDR2 is LQKENI. V lost 4 bases, J lost 4 bases, and 16 bases lay in between. Here the CDR3 reads CASSQARTGDNEKLFF. CDR3 in DNA: TGTGCCAGCTCACAAGCACGGACTGGCGATAATGAAAAACTGTTTTTT.

The genes are TRBV25-1 and TRBJ2-7; 8 nucleotides agree with TRBD1. The length of the CDR3 is 16 residues. Germline V gene lookup returns CDR1 MGHDK and CDR2 SYGVNS. Germline trimming cut 4 bases from V and 4 bases from J; bases unmatched to any gene: 12. CDR3 DNA sequence: TGTGCCAGCAGTGTCCACACCGGGACAGGTGAATACGAGCAGTACTTC. It encodes CASSVHTGTGEYEQYF.

CDR3 nucleotides: TGTGCCAGCAGCTACCGGTCTAGCACAGATACGCAGTATTTT. Protein sequence: CASSYRSSTDTQYF. The rearrangement uses TRBV5-4 and TRBJ2-3, with D hard to call. The V end was cut by 3 bases, the J end by 0 bases, with 8 bases between. Per germline, CDR1 SGHNT and CDR2 YYREEE (reference sequence). The CDR3 length is 14 residues. Drawing the rest from reference TRBV5-4 and TRBJ2-3, the complete variable domain is ETGVTQSPTHLIKTRGQQVTLRCSSQSGHNTVSWYQQALGQGPQFIFQYYREEENGRGNFPPRFSGLQFPNYSSELNVNALELDDSALYLCASSYRSSTDTQYFGPGTRLTVL.

This chain uses TRBV10-3 with TRBJ2-2; 10 bases match TRBD1. The CDR3 totals 15 residues. J was trimmed by 4 bases and V by 11 bases; bases with no gene match: 10. Germline lookup yields CDR1 ENHRY and CDR2 SYGVKD. CDR3 DNA sequence: TGTGCCGTAAGGGGACAGGGGTTCGCCACCGGGGAGCTGTTTTTT. It yields the protein CAVRGQGFATGELFF.

The CDR3 coding sequence is TGTGCCATCAGTCCAGGGGGCCTGGGCGAGCAGTACTTC. Amino acid sequence: CAISPGGLGEQYF. V gene TRBV10-3 combines with J gene TRBJ2-7; 8 nucleotides match TRBD1. CDR3 length: 13 amino acids. Germline V lookup: CDR1 ENHRY, CDR2 SYGVKD. The V gene end was trimmed by 5 bases and the J gene end by 6 bases; junction bases not matched to a gene: 6.

This chain connects TRBV18 to TRBJ2-7, with D maybe TRBD1 (6 bases). Germline loops: CDR1 KGHSH, CDR2 LQKENI. The CDR3 has 14 amino acids. Trimming removed 3 bases from V and 3 bases from J, with 12 bases in between. The CDR3 DNA follows: TGTGCCAGCTCACCGAGACAGGACAACTACGAGCAGTACTTC. Translated, it gives CASSPRQDNYEQYF.

The chain links TRBV19 to TRBJ1-4; TRBD1 matches 7 bases. The CDR3 totals 14 residues. Germline V gene data show CDR1 as LNHDA and CDR2 as SQIVND (reference sequence). V lost 6 bases and J lost 2; bases outside the gene matches: 3. The CDR3 DNA reads TGTGCCAGTAGGAAGGGACAGACTAATGAAAAACTGTTTTTT. Its protein product is CASRKGQTNEKLFF.

The rearrangement uses TRBV18 and TRBJ2-7; no firm D call. There are 13 residues in the CDR3. Trimming stripped 6 bases from V and 5 bases from J, with 14 bases between. Germline CDR1 and CDR2: KGHSH and LQKENI. In DNA form, the CDR3 reads TGTGCCAGCTCGCCTCGAGTCTTCGACGAGCAGTACTTC. This encodes CASSPRVFDEQYF.

This chain links TRBV18 with TRBJ2-2; tentative D call: TRBD1 (6 bases). V was clipped by 4 bases and J by 5 bases, with 14 bases between them. This CDR3 comprises 15 residues. Germline V lookup: CDR1 KGHSH, CDR2 LQKENI. The CDR3 protein is CASSLRTALTGELFF. The CDR3 region has the DNA TGTGCCAGCTCACTTCGGACAGCCCTGACCGGGGAGCTGTTTTTT. Based on the CDR3 plus reference TRBV18 and TRBJ2-2, the full variable domain is NAGVMQNPRHLVRRRGQEARLRCSPMKGHSHVYWYRQLPEEGLKFMVYLQKENIIDESGMPKERFSAEFPKEGPSILRIQQVVRGDSAAYFCASSLRTALTGELFFGEGSRLTVL.

The rearrangement uses TRBV12-3 or TRBV12-4 and TRBJ2-3; a possible D gene is TRBD2 (5 bases). The CDR3 has 13 amino acids. Between the trimmed V and J ends, which lost 7 bases and 8 bases, there was a span of 16 bases. This chain's CDR3 is CASNVDPAGTQYF. The DNA for the CDR3 is TGTGCCAGCAATGTGGACCCCGCGGGTACGCAGTATTTT.

This clone occurred once. The V call is TRBV28, the J call TRBJ1-2; 11 bases match TRBD1. The germline CDR1 and CDR2 sequences are MDHEN and SYDVKM. The CDR3 runs 15 residues. V was pared by 6 bases and J by 8 bases, with 11 bases of the junction left unmatched. The CDR3 nucleotides read TGTGCCAGCAGGTCCGGGACAGGGGGTCCCAGCGGCTACACCTTC. Translation: CASRSGTGGPSGYTF.

The CDR3 loop is CASKAGGETQYF. The CDR3 DNA reads TGTGCCAGCAAAGCGGGAGGCGAGACCCAGTACTTC. The V and J genes are TRBV25-1 and TRBJ2-5; 9 bases map to TRBD2. The V gene's germline CDR1 is MGHDK and CDR2 SYGVNS. V lost 7 bases to trimming and J lost 5 bases; unmatched junction nucleotides: 2. This CDR3 has 12 amino acids.

This clone came up once. The rearrangement links TRBV24-1 to TRBJ1-2; tentatively, D is TRBD1 (5 bases). Germline loops: CDR1 KGHDR, CDR2 SFDVKD. V lost 2 bases to trimming and J lost 5 bases, with 14 bases between them. The length of the CDR3 is 15 residues. The CDR3 coding sequence is TGTGCCACCAGTGATTCGGTGACAGCTCATTATGGCTACACCTTC. It codes for CATSDSVTAHYGYTF.

This chain links TRBV19 with TRBJ2-1, with 7 nucleotides matching TRBD1. The J segment lost 6 bases and the V segment lost 1 base, leaving 6 bases of the junction unmatched. Germline V lookup: CDR1 LNHDA, CDR2 SQIVND (reference sequence). The length of the CDR3 is 15 residues. For the CDR3, the DNA is TGTGCCAGTAGTATAGGGACAGGCATGATCAATGAGCAGTTCTTC. Translation: CASSIGTGMINEQFF.

This clone was recorded once. V and J are TRBV28 and TRBJ2-6; TRBD2 might be the D (5 bases). V was trimmed by 1 base and J by 0 bases, leaving 7 bases between them. Per the germline V gene, CDR1 is MDHEN and CDR2 is SYDVKM. CDR3 length equals 16 residues. CDR3 sequence (DNA): TGTGCCAGCAGTTTATTCGAGGGCTCTGGGGCCAACGTCCTGACTTTC. As protein: CASSLFEGSGANVLTF.

The chain joins TRBV9 to TRBJ1-6; a possible D gene is TRBD1 (6 bases). Germline lookup yields CDR1 SGDLS and CDR2 YYNGEE. The CDR3 contains 15 residues. The V and J ends lost 3 bases and 5 bases respectively, with 12 bases between them. CDR3 nucleotides: TGTGCCAGCAGCGGACCGGGACACAATAATTCACCCCTCCACTTT. Residues: CASSGPGHNNSPLHF. The full variable domain, its missing parts supplied by reference TRBV9 and TRBJ1-6, is DSGVTQTPKHLITATGQRVTLRCSPRSGDLSVYWYQQSLDQGLQFLIQYYNGEERAKGNILERFSAQQFPDLHSELNLSSLELGDSALYFCASSGPGHNNSPLHFGNGTRLTVT.

The chain combines TRBV23-1 with TRBJ2-7; TRBD1 agrees at 9 bases. TRBV23-1 is identified as an open reading frame with a role that is uncertain. V lost 3 bases to trimming and J lost 6 bases; unmatched junction nucleotides: 12. CDR3 length: 16 amino acids. The CDR3 DNA is TGCGCCAGCAGTCATCGAGGACAGGGGACGGCAAGCGAGCAGTACTTC. This codes for CASSHRGQGTASEQYF.

This chain connects TRBV24-1 to TRBJ2-1, with 8 bases aligning to TRBD2. The CDR3 consists of 16 residues. With V trimmed by 2 bases and J by 6 bases, 8 bases remained unmatched. Germline V lookup: CDR1 KGHDR, CDR2 SFDVKD. CDR3 in DNA: TGTGCCACCAGTGATTCCGGCACCCGGGGGGGCAATGAGCAGTTCTTC. The encoded protein is CATSDSGTRGGNEQFF.

The V gene is TRBV19, the J gene TRBJ1-1; 7 bases map to TRBD1. The junction had 4 bases not matched to a gene; V was cut back by 8 bases and J by 4 bases. This CDR3 contains 12 residues. Germline CDR1 and CDR2: LNHDA and SQIVND (reference sequence). The CDR3 protein is CASGQVSTEAFF. The CDR3 DNA follows: TGTGCCAGTGGACAGGTGAGCACTGAAGCTTTCTTT.

The chain recombines TRBV5-4 with TRBJ1-2, with TRBD1 as a possible D gene (5 bases). Trimming removed 0 bases at V and 2 bases at J, with 8 bases between. The CDR3 length is 14 residues. The germline V gene encodes CDR1 SGHNT and CDR2 YYREEE (reference sequence). The CDR3 here is CASSLGQPNYGYTF. CDR3 in DNA: TGTGCCAGCAGCTTGGGACAGCCAAACTATGGCTACACCTTC.

This clone has more than one count but fewer than ten. The J gene is TRBJ2-7, the V gene TRBV5-1, with TRBD1 as a possible D gene (6 bases). The V gene's germline CDR1 is SGHRS and CDR2 YFSETQ. This CDR3 is built from 15 residues. The V end was cut by 0 bases, the J end by 3 bases, with 13 bases between. The CDR3 nucleotides are TGCGCCAGCAGCTTGGGAGGCGGACAGATCTACGAGCAGTACTTC. Its protein is CASSLGGGQIYEQYF.

The chain couples TRBV18 to TRBJ2-1, with 12 bases identical to TRBD2. The CDR3 has 14 amino acids. Germline CDR1 is KGHSH and CDR2 is LQKENI. The ends lost 5 bases at V and 6 bases at J; junction bases unmatched: 2. The CDR3 is CASSASGGANEQFF. The CDR3 bases are TGTGCCAGCTCAGCTAGCGGGGGGGCCAATGAGCAGTTCTTC.

The chain combines TRBV4-1 with TRBJ2-1; 7 bases are shared with TRBD2. Per the germline V gene, CDR1 is MGHRA and CDR2 is YSYEKL. Germline trimming cut 4 bases from V and 2 bases from J; bases unmatched to any gene: 8. The CDR3 loop spans 16 amino acids. CDR3 amino acids: CASSLKRGVTYNEQFF. CDR3 coding DNA: TGCGCCAGCAGCCTGAAACGGGGGGTAACCTACAATGAGCAGTTCTTC.

The rearrangement uses TRBV7-2 and TRBJ2-7, with TRBD2 matching over 9 bases. V trimming: 5 bases; J trimming: 3 bases; junction bases outside the gene matches: 8. CDR3 size: 15 residues. Per germline, CDR1 SGHTA and CDR2 FQGNSA. CDR3 DNA sequence: TGTGCCAGCAGCAGCCAGGGACTAGCCAACTACGAGCAGTACTTC. Protein sequence: CASSSQGLANYEQYF.

The rearrangement links TRBV7-6 to TRBJ1-4; D gene unclear. The CDR3 is 16 residues long. Per germline, CDR1 SGHVS and CDR2 FNYEAQ. Trimming took 3 bases from V and 0 from J, leaving 11 bases between them. The CDR3 DNA reads TGTGCCAGCAGCTTGGCCGCAGGCCCAACTAATGAAAAACTGTTTTTT. Its translation: CASSLAAGPTNEKLFF.

The V and J genes are TRBV19 and TRBJ2-1; D unresolved. The germline CDR1 and CDR2 sequences are LNHDA and SQIVND (reference sequence). V was clipped by 5 bases and J by 1 base, with 12 bases between them. The CDR3 runs 15 residues. CDR3 protein: CASSPPTPSYNEQFF. In DNA form, the CDR3 reads TGTGCCAGTAGTCCCCCTACTCCGTCCTACAATGAGCAGTTCTTC.